This T cell receptor (beta chain) was obtained from a study of T-cell reconstitution after alpha-beta-depleted transplantation in children. This clonotype was found a few times. A TCRbeta library incorporating unique molecular identifiers was prepared. From the PCR reads, TCRdb called clonotypes with MiXCR, one entry per CDR3 protein. Of about 580,000 distinct CDR3 sequences in the sample, roughly 30% were seen once. The CDR3 contains 14 residues. V lost 1 base to trimming and J lost 6 bases; unmatched junction nucleotides: 3. CDR1 is MRHNA and CDR2 is SNTAGT in the germline V gene. The source of this sequence is a boy in the first two years of life with Wiskott-Aldrich syndrome, due to receive a stem cell transplant. V is TRBV6-4 and J is TRBJ2-1, with 7 bases lining up with TRBD1. This specimen was PBMCs, taken before TCRalphabeta/CD19-depleted stem cell transplant. DNA for the CDR3: TGTGCCAGCAGTGACTATGCAGGGGGCAATGAGCAGTTCTTC. Protein: CASSDYAGGNEQFF.